The present entry profiles one T cell receptor (beta chain) with its context. Antigen specificity is unknown. Treatment here: 10-day PBMC culture with coronavirus spike peptide pools or control peptides (ViraFEST assay). PCR-confirmed positives ranged from March to December 2020, preceding US Alpha, Beta and Delta variants. This sample is part of a study of vaccination and CD4 T cells after COVID-19. Sequencing of the DNA from cultured CD4+ T cells was carried out with the Oncomine TCR Beta short-read assay. Each CDR3 protein is one row after TCRdb ran MiXCR on the PCR reads. Of some 14,000 distinct CDR3 sequences in the sample, under 75% were seen once. V was shortened by 3 bases and J by 8 bases, with 11 bases between the two germline ends. Germline V CDR1 and CDR2: SGHNT, YYREEE (reference sequence). The length of the CDR3 is 12 residues.

The rearrangement joins TRBV5-4 to TRBJ1-2, with D perhaps TRBD1 (6 bases). The sequence came from a human donor who had recovered from COVID-19. Sequencing used CD4+ T cells from blood, cultured in vitro. This CDR3 is CASSSQGLGYTF. In DNA, the CDR3 is TGTGCCAGCAGCTCTCAGGGGTTGGGCTACACCTTC.